A selection of T cell receptor beta chains follows, all from one sample in a study of spatial heterogeneity in lung cancer. TCRdb fed the 5' RACE reads into MiXCR, producing one record per CDR3 protein. Here the sample spans fewer than 6,500 distinct CDR3 sequences, approximately 9% being singletons. Specimen: lung tumor tissue, collected at surgery. The receptors originated from a female donor with early-stage non-small cell lung cancer. Each CDR3 is given with its conserved first and last residue. The order of the fields is CDR3 protein, CDR3 DNA, D gene, clone size, J gene, V gene. D genes are given only for firm matches. Part of the rows lack a size; the others show once, few, many or a class for expanded clones.

CDR3 protein: CASSYVGLSYEQFF
CDR3 DNA: TGTGCCAGCAGTTATGTGGGACTGTCTTATGAGCAGTTCTTC
D gene: .
clone size: once
J gene: TRBJ2-1
V gene: TRBV6-2/TRBV6-3

CDR3 protein: CSARVSAGVVYEQYF
CDR3 DNA: TGCAGTGCTAGAGTCTCAGCGGGAGTTGTGTACGAGCAGTACTTC
D gene: TRBD2
clone size: .
J gene: TRBJ2-7
V gene: TRBV20-1

CDR3 protein: CASSERDTFYEQYF
CDR3 DNA: TGTGCCAGCAGTGAACGGGACACATTTTACGAGCAGTACTTC
D gene: .
clone size: medium-sized
J gene: TRBJ2-7
V gene: TRBV6-1

CDR3 protein: CASSPGQKDNEQFF
CDR3 DNA: TGTGCCAGCAGCCCGGGACAGAAGGACAATGAGCAGTTCTTC
D gene: TRBD1
clone size: many
J gene: TRBJ2-1
V gene: TRBV7-7

CDR3 protein: CASSTQSGPPNEQYF
CDR3 DNA: TGTGCCAGCAGCACCCAAAGCGGACCTCCTAACGAGCAGTACTTC
D gene: .
clone size: many
J gene: TRBJ2-7
V gene: TRBV7-2

CDR3 protein: CASSLPPGTGSRREQYF
CDR3 DNA: TGTGCCAGCAGCTTACCCCCTGGGACAGGGAGCAGACGCGAGCAGTACTTC
D gene: TRBD1
clone size: large
J gene: TRBJ2-7
V gene: TRBV7-2

CDR3 protein: CASSPGGGIEQFF
CDR3 DNA: TGTGCCAGCAGCCCCGGCGGCGGGATTGAGCAGTTCTTC
D gene: .
clone size: many
J gene: TRBJ2-1
V gene: TRBV7-9

CDR3 protein: CASSRLGGPTDTQYF
CDR3 DNA: TGTGCCAGCAGTAGGCTCGGAGGGCCGACAGATACGCAGTATTTT
D gene: .
clone size: few
J gene: TRBJ2-3
V gene: TRBV12-3/TRBV12-4

CDR3 protein: CASSLGQSPLYEQYF
CDR3 DNA: TGTGCCAGCAGCCTGGGACAGTCCCCTCTCTACGAGCAGTACTTC
D gene: TRBD1
clone size: medium-sized
J gene: TRBJ2-7
V gene: TRBV27

CDR3 protein: CASSYSLYQPQHF
CDR3 DNA: TGTGCCAGCAGTTACTCCCTGTATCAGCCCCAGCATTTT
D gene: .
clone size: many
J gene: TRBJ1-5
V gene: TRBV6-5

CDR3 protein: CASSLVPRDRILF
CDR3 DNA: TGTGCCAGCAGTTTAGTGCCCCGGGACAGGATCCTCTTC
D gene: TRBD1
clone size: .
J gene: TRBJ2-1
V gene: TRBV28

CDR3 protein: CASSFPGRRETQYF
CDR3 DNA: TGCGCCAGCAGCTTCCCCGGGCGTAGGGAGACCCAGTACTTC
D gene: .
clone size: once
J gene: TRBJ2-5
V gene: TRBV5-1

CDR3 protein: CASTLDGGRLVETQYF
CDR3 DNA: TGTGCCAGCACCCTGGATGGCGGCCGGCTAGTCGAGACCCAGTACTTC
D gene: .
clone size: .
J gene: TRBJ2-5
V gene: TRBV5-6

CDR3 protein: CASSLGSRRVHEQYF
CDR3 DNA: TGCGCCAGCAGCTTGGGGTCCAGGAGGGTGCACGAGCAGTACTTC
D gene: .
clone size: .
J gene: TRBJ2-7
V gene: TRBV5-1

CDR3 protein: CASTRGPRETQYF
CDR3 DNA: TGTGCCAGCACTCGAGGGCCCAGGGAGACCCAGTACTTC
D gene: .
clone size: medium-sized
J gene: TRBJ2-5
V gene: TRBV28

CDR3 protein: CASSGASGNEQFF
CDR3 DNA: TGTGCCAGCAGTGGGGCTAGCGGCAATGAGCAGTTCTTC
D gene: TRBD2
clone size: medium-sized
J gene: TRBJ2-1
V gene: TRBV9

CDR3 protein: CASSLGLAGGVNEQFF
CDR3 DNA: TGTGCCAGCAGCTTAGGACTAGCGGGGGGAGTGAATGAGCAGTTCTTC
D gene: TRBD2
clone size: many
J gene: TRBJ2-1
V gene: TRBV7-6

CDR3 protein: CASSQRTGSFTEAFF
CDR3 DNA: TGCGCCAGCAGCCAACGGACAGGGTCGTTCACTGAAGCTTTCTTT
D gene: TRBD1
clone size: many
J gene: TRBJ1-1
V gene: TRBV5-1

CDR3 protein: CASSLLGQATNYGYTF
CDR3 DNA: TGCGCCAGCAGCCTACTGGGACAGGCGACTAACTATGGCTACACCTTC
D gene: TRBD1
clone size: few
J gene: TRBJ1-2
V gene: TRBV5-1

CDR3 protein: CAISDPHRGPRVTTGELFF
CDR3 DNA: TGTGCCATCAGTGACCCACACAGGGGTCCGCGGGTGACCACCGGGGAGCTGTTTTTT
D gene: TRBD1
clone size: .
J gene: TRBJ2-2
V gene: TRBV10-3

CDR3 protein: CASSFSPNNEQFF
CDR3 DNA: TGTGCCAGCAGTTTCTCGCCAAACAATGAGCAGTTCTTC
D gene: .
clone size: few
J gene: TRBJ2-1
V gene: TRBV12-3/TRBV12-4

CDR3 protein: CASSLSPQETQYF
CDR3 DNA: TGTGCCAGCAGCTTATCCCCTCAAGAGACCCAGTACTTC
D gene: .
clone size: .
J gene: TRBJ2-5
V gene: TRBV7-2

CDR3 protein: CASSKTGGQGEQPQHF
CDR3 DNA: TGTGCCAGCAGCAAAACCGGAGGGCAGGGGGAACAGCCCCAGCATTTT
D gene: .
clone size: .
J gene: TRBJ1-5
V gene: TRBV21-1

CDR3 protein: CASSYPKQETQYF
CDR3 DNA: TGTGCCAGCAGTTACCCTAAACAAGAGACCCAGTACTTC
D gene: .
clone size: medium-sized
J gene: TRBJ2-5
V gene: TRBV6-6

CDR3 protein: CSASTSGRWANVLTF
CDR3 DNA: TGCAGTGCCTCAACTAGCGGGAGATGGGCCAACGTCCTGACTTTC
D gene: TRBD2
clone size: medium-sized
J gene: TRBJ2-6
V gene: TRBV20-1